This entry is about one T cell receptor beta chain. Its antigen is unidentified. The junction differs from germline at one of its ends, possibly a read error. This sample stems from a study of tumor-infiltrating lymphocytes in primary liver carcinoma. In the study overall: Ranging in age from 30 to 69 years, the patients were men and women. Staging placed the tumors at T1-T3 N0M0, and they measured roughly 4.2 to 11 cm across. Overall study findings and caveats: Significantly larger top-250-clone fractions were found in tumors than in blood (p = 0.039).

From germline, CDR1 is GTSNPN and CDR2 SVGIG (reference sequence). The CDR3 consists of 13 residues. Alongside blood RNA obtained from unsorted whole blood, germline DNA was also extracted. The template, roughly 550 ng total RNA, yielded TCR beta cDNA made with a constant-region primer. Three nested multiplex PCR rounds of slightly modified ARM-PCR generated TCR beta libraries. Use of TRBV1-TRBV30 forward primers with a C-beta reverse primer characterized the first two PCR rounds, which lasted about 10 cycles each. Via MiXCR, TCRdb re-called the multiplex PCR reads, giving one row per CDR3 protein. Of about 320,000 distinct CDR3 sequences in the sample, 45% to 70% were seen once.

This TCR derives from a woman aged 25 to 45 with primary liver carcinoma and hepatitis B virus infection. The chain uses TRBV30 and TRBJ1-1; D is ambiguous. Specimen: peripheral blood. The CDR3 here is CASGNGGNTKAFF. The CDR3, as DNA: TGTGCCTCCGGGAACGGCGGGAACACTAAAGCTTTCTTT.